Listed here are 25 T cell receptor beta chains from one sample, sequenced in a study of T cell responses to AZD1222 COVID-19 vaccine. Sequencing was performed with immunoSEQ multiplex PCR; in TCRdb, only in-frame clones are kept and a portion is missing. This sample has about 120,000 clones, with approximately 86% found just once. The sequencing used peripheral blood, collected on day 0 of AZD1222 vaccination. All receptors come from an adult in good health.

The chain carries TRBV28 and TRBJ1-1; 8 positions agree with TRBD1. The germline CDR1 and CDR2 sequences are MDHEN and SYDVKM. This CDR3 region has 15 residues. V gave up 6 bases and J gave up 5 bases; unmatched junction bases: 11. CDR3 bases: TGTGCCAGCAGCCCAGGGGGCACAAAGGGGACTGAAGCTTTCTTT. This encodes CASSPGGTKGTEAFF.

The rearrangement links TRBV10-3 to TRBJ2-7; TRBD2 might be the D (5 bases). The CDR3 contains 15 residues. Trimming shortened V by 6 bases and J by 7 bases, and 22 bases separated the two germline ends. From germline, CDR1 is ENHRY and CDR2 SYGVKD. As DNA, the CDR3 is TGTGCCATCAGGGGCCCCGAGGGAAGAAGCTTTGAGCAGTACTTC. Its protein is CAIRGPEGRSFEQYF.

This clone appeared a few times. The CDR3 loop reads CASSRIWTSGSSEETQYF. CDR3 nucleotide sequence: TGTGCCAGCAGCCGTATATGGACTAGCGGGAGCTCGGAAGAGACCCAGTACTTC. The V gene is TRBV5-6, the J gene TRBJ2-5; 13 bases match TRBD2. V dropped 4 bases and J dropped 3; count of bases not matched to a gene: 12. Germline-derived CDR1 and CDR2 are SGHDT and YYEEEE. The CDR3 length is 18 residues.

The chain couples TRBV11-2 to TRBJ2-1; 9 nucleotides line up with TRBD2. The CDR3 loop spans 17 amino acids. After removal of 3 bases from V and 9 bases from J, the junction contained 15 bases not matched to a gene. Germline CDR1 and CDR2: SGHAT and FQNNGV. The CDR3 DNA sequence: TGTGCCAGCAGCTTGCCCCTTCTCGCGGGAGGGCTAAGTGAGCAGTTCTTC. Encoded protein: CASSLPLLAGGLSEQFF.

The chain combines TRBV19 with TRBJ2-7; D not certain. CDR1 LNHDA and CDR2 SQIVND come from the germline V gene (reference sequence). Trimming cost V 3 bases and J 0 bases, with 6 bases left between them. The CDR3 has 13 residues. Written as DNA, the CDR3 is TGTGCCAGTAGTATGACCCACTCCTACGAGCAGTACTTC. This gives the protein CASSMTHSYEQYF.

Concerning this clone itself: Mismatch with germline at one junction end may stem from a read error. The V and J genes are TRBV7-7 and TRBJ2-5, with D unresolved. This CDR3 spans 14 amino acids. In germline, CDR1 is SSHAT, CDR2 FNYEAQ (reference sequence). The CDR3 reads CASSLDRRGETQYF. In DNA form, the CDR3 reads TGTGCTAGCAGCTTAGATAGGAGAGGAGAGACCCAGTACTTC.

This chain uses TRBV23-1 with TRBJ2-7; D remains ambiguous. TRBV23-1 is noted as an ORF with a role that remains uncertain. Trimming removed 4 bases from V and 7 bases from J, with 17 bases in between. This CDR3 contains 14 residues. CDR3: CASSLVDRPREQYF. CDR3 in DNA: TGCGCCAGCAGTCTCGTGGACCGCCCAAGGGAGCAGTACTTC.

V usage is TRBV5-6 and J usage is TRBJ1-2, with D possibly TRBD1 on 6 matching bases. Germline lookup yields CDR1 SGHDT and CDR2 YYEEEE. Trimming removed 1 base at V and 3 bases at J, with 16 bases between. This CDR3 region has 16 residues. CDR3 amino acids: CASSLRSGAGHYGYTF. Written as DNA, the CDR3 is TGTGCCAGCAGCTTGAGGTCGGGGGCCGGGCACTATGGCTACACCTTC.

The sample holds a few counts of this clone. J is TRBJ1-2 and V is TRBV11-2; 8 bases fit TRBD1. V shed 2 bases, J shed 6 bases, and the junction held 14 bases outside the gene matches. The CDR3 length is 17 residues. Germline CDR1 reads SGHAT; CDR2 reads FQNNGV. The CDR3 reads CASSLMTPRTGYDGYTF. CDR3 coding DNA: TGTGCCAGCAGCTTAATGACTCCCCGGACAGGGTACGATGGCTACACCTTC.

CDR3 amino acids: CASNLLGGGGNQPQHF. The CDR3 nucleotides read TGTGCCAGCAATCTATTGGGCGGAGGAGGCAATCAGCCCCAGCATTTT. V gene TRBV28 combines with J gene TRBJ1-5; D remains ambiguous. The CDR3 runs to 16 residues. Germline-derived CDR1 and CDR2 are MDHEN and SYDVKM. The V and J ends lost 7 bases and 2 bases respectively, with 18 bases between them.

The chain has TRBV20-1 and TRBJ2-7; D is unclear. The CDR3 spans 13 residues. Per the germline V gene, CDR1 is DFQATT and CDR2 is SNEGSKA (reference sequence). Between the trimmed V and J ends, which lost 3 bases and 1 base, there was a span of 10 bases. The CDR3 loop is CSASLLASYEQYF. CDR3 DNA sequence: TGCAGTGCTAGTTTGCTGGCATCCTACGAGCAGTACTTC.

The gene calls are TRBV6-5 and TRBJ1-3; 8 nucleotides match TRBD1. CDR1 is MNHEY and CDR2 is SVGAGI in the germline V gene. The CDR3 is 15 residues long. Trimming took 6 bases from V and 2 from J; bases not matched to a gene: 6. CDR3 nucleotide sequence: TGTGCCAGCAGCCCGGACAGGGTGACTGGAAACACCATATATTTT. Its protein product is CASSPDRVTGNTIYF.

The rearrangement uses TRBV27 and TRBJ1-2; D is possibly TRBD1 (5 bases). This CDR3 is built from 15 residues. V lost 9 bases and J 7 bases, leaving 24 bases between the germline ends. The germline V gene encodes CDR1 MNHEY and CDR2 SMNVEV (reference sequence). The CDR3 protein is CASTFSGRTALGYTF. The DNA of the CDR3 is TGTGCCAGTACTTTTTCGGGACGGACGGCCCTTGGCTACACCTTC.

This chain connects TRBV5-4 to TRBJ1-1, with a tentative D call TRBD1 (6 bases). Per germline, CDR1 SGHNT and CDR2 YYREEE (reference sequence). The V gene lost 4 bases and the J gene lost 5 bases, with 15 bases spanning the gap. This CDR3 is 14 amino acids long. The CDR3 DNA reads as TGTGCCAGCAGCGTGGGCCATACAGGGACTGAAGCTTTCTTT. It yields the protein CASSVGHTGTEAFF.

The rearrangement joins TRBV25-1 to TRBJ2-5; D unresolved. The CDR3 extends over 11 amino acids. V was shortened by 5 bases and J by 3 bases, with 4 bases between the two germline ends. The germline gives CDR1 MGHDK, CDR2 SYGVNS. The CDR3, as DNA: TGTGCCAGCAGTCCGAAAGAGACCCAGTACTTC. Translating it yields CASSPKETQYF.

V gene TRBV30 combines with J gene TRBJ2-1, with D possibly TRBD2 on 5 matching bases. The CDR3 is made up of 14 amino acids. Trimming cost V 3 bases and J 5 bases, with 14 bases left between them. The germline gives CDR1 GTSNPN, CDR2 SVGIG (reference sequence). This chain's CDR3 is CAWSPSTTHNEQFF. For the CDR3, the DNA is TGTGCCTGGAGCCCCTCGACTACCCACAATGAGCAGTTCTTC.

The chain couples TRBV5-1 to TRBJ1-6; D uncertain. The ends were cut back, 2 bases at V and 7 bases at J, with 13 bases in the middle. Germline V gene lookup returns CDR1 SGHRS and CDR2 YFSETQ. The CDR3 sequence is 15 residues long. CDR3 DNA sequence: TGCGCCAGCAGCTTCTTACAGAATACGAATTCACCCCTCCACTTT. Translating it yields CASSFLQNTNSPLHF.

This chain links TRBV15 with TRBJ1-1; D ambiguous. V lost 1 base and J 1 base, leaving 7 bases between the germline ends. Germline V gene lookup returns CDR1 LNHNV and CDR2 YYDKDF (reference sequence). The CDR3 sequence is 14 residues long. DNA of the CDR3: TGTGCCACCAGCAGAGTAACTCGGAACACTGAAGCTTTCTTT. Residues: CATSRVTRNTEAFF.

This rearrangement joins TRBV6-5 to TRBJ1-3, with 8 positions matching TRBD1. CDR3 length equals 14 residues. After removal of 6 bases from V and 4 bases from J, the junction contained 5 bases not matched to a gene. CDR1 MNHEY and CDR2 SVGAGI come from the germline V gene. DNA for the CDR3: TGTGCCAGCAGGGGACAGGAATCGGGAAACACCATATATTTT. Its protein product is CASRGQESGNTIYF.

V gene TRBV9 combines with J gene TRBJ1-4; D perhaps matches TRBD1 (6 bases). Germline V lookup: CDR1 SGDLS, CDR2 YYNGEE. This CDR3 comprises 15 residues. Deletions cut 3 bases from V and 1 base from J, with 10 bases between. CDR3 coding DNA: TGTGCCAGCAGCGCCCTACAGGGAACTAATGAAAAACTGTTTTTT. Amino acids: CASSALQGTNEKLFF. Full variable domain (outside the CDR3, taken from reference TRBV9 and TRBJ1-4): DSGVTQTPKHLITATGQRVTLRCSPRSGDLSVYWYQQSLDQGLQFLIQYYNGEERAKGNILERFSAQQFPDLHSELNLSSLELGDSALYFCASSALQGTNEKLFFGSGTQLSVL.

V gene TRBV5-6 combines with J gene TRBJ2-7; D gene ambiguous. V dropped 5 bases and J dropped 4 bases, with 13 bases sitting between them. The CDR3 loop spans 13 amino acids. The V gene's germline CDR1 is SGHDT and CDR2 YYEEEE. For the CDR3, the DNA is TGTGCCAGCAGACTTACGGGCAGGTACGAGCAGTACTTC. Translating it yields CASRLTGRYEQYF.

With respect to this clone: Other nucleotide sequences in the sample specify the same CDR3. The chain recombines TRBV7-6 with TRBJ2-5; 14 bases fit TRBD2. Germline trimming cut 1 base from V and 5 bases from J; bases unmatched to any gene: 6. Germline CDR1 SGHVS, CDR2 FNYEAQ. The CDR3 extends over 17 amino acids. CDR3 coding DNA: TGTGCCAGCAGCTTAGGACTAGCGGGAGGGCCTCAGGAGACCCAGTACTTC. Its protein is CASSLGLAGGPQETQYF.

This rearrangement joins TRBV6-1 to TRBJ1-6; D is perhaps TRBD1 (6 bases). With 1 base removed from V and 13 bases from J, the gap between germline ends came to 20 bases. This CDR3 contains 16 residues. Germline V lookup: CDR1 MNHNS, CDR2 SASEGT. CDR3 protein: CASSEGMTGVGRPLHF. CDR3 sequence (DNA): TGTGCCAGCAGTGAAGGGATGACAGGCGTGGGAAGGCCCCTCCACTTT.

The chain has TRBV5-1 and TRBJ1-5; D perhaps matches TRBD1 (5 bases). V was pared by 4 bases and J by 4 bases, with 15 bases between. The germline V gene has CDR1 SGHRS and CDR2 YFSETQ. The CDR3 runs to 15 residues. Here the CDR3 reads CASSLDGGRNQPQHF. The CDR3 nucleotides are TGCGCCAGCAGCCTGGACGGGGGACGGAATCAGCCCCAGCATTTT.

This chain uses TRBV28 with TRBJ1-5; maybe TRBD1 (6 bases). Trimming removed 8 bases from V and 5 bases from J, with 13 bases in between. Per germline, CDR1 MDHEN and CDR2 SYDVKM. The CDR3 extends over 13 amino acids. Here the CDR3 reads CASRSPGDQPQHF. DNA for the CDR3: TGTGCCAGCCGATCACCAGGGGATCAGCCCCAGCATTTT.